These 27 T cell receptor beta chains were all obtained from the same sample, sequenced in a study of blood T cell repertoires in COVID-19. Clones were sequenced by immunoSEQ multiplex PCR, and TCRdb holds only the in-frame ones, with some missing. This table holds more than 45,000 clones, 80% to 85% found once. Sequencing input: peripheral blood. These receptors came from an elderly man with COVID-19, enrolled during active disease.

This clone has a single count. The sample has other DNA sequences that encode this CDR3 too. The J gene is TRBJ2-4, the V gene TRBV24-1; 7 bases fit TRBD2. The V gene's germline CDR1 is KGHDR and CDR2 SFDVKD. The CDR3 sequence is 16 residues long. The V segment lost 3 bases and the J segment 2 bases; nucleotides outside the gene matches: 6. The CDR3 DNA is TGTGCCACCAGTGATGGAGTGGGGGGGTCCAAAAACATTCAGTACTTC. It codes for CATSDGVGGSKNIQYF.

The V and J genes are TRBV6-2 or TRBV6-3 and TRBJ2-7; 10 bases are shared with TRBD1. Germline V gene sequence: CDR1 MNHEY, CDR2 SVGEGT. This CDR3 contains 14 residues. Trimming took 5 bases from V and 6 from J; bases not matched to a gene: 7. CDR3: CASSGQGVESEQYF. The CDR3 coding sequence is TGTGCCAGCAGTGGACAGGGGGTAGAGAGCGAGCAGTACTTC.

The chain is built from TRBV18 and TRBJ1-6, with a possible D match to TRBD1 (6 bases). The CDR3 is 14 amino acids. The V gene's germline CDR1 is KGHSH and CDR2 LQKENI. The V and J ends lost 1 base and 8 bases respectively, with 9 bases between them. The CDR3 DNA follows: TGTGCCAGCTCACCACGGGGGCTCGATTCACCCCTCCACTTT. It specifies CASSPRGLDSPLHF. The whole variable domain, remainder taken from reference TRBV18 and TRBJ1-6, is NAGVMQNPRHLVRRRGQEARLRCSPMKGHSHVYWYRQLPEEGLKFMVYLQKENIIDESGMPKERFSAEFPKEGPSILRIQQVVRGDSAAYFCASSPRGLDSPLHFGNGTRLTVT.

The chain recombines TRBV5-1 with TRBJ2-1; possible D gene TRBD1, 5 bases. V dropped 0 bases and J dropped 2 bases, with 6 bases sitting between them. Germline V lookup: CDR1 SGHRS, CDR2 YFSETQ. The CDR3 contains 14 residues. The CDR3 nucleotides are TGCGCCAGCAGCTTGGAGACAGCCTACAATGAGCAGTTCTTC. This codes for CASSLETAYNEQFF.

The V call is TRBV19, the J call TRBJ1-5; 9 bases align to TRBD1. From germline, CDR1 is LNHDA and CDR2 SQIVND (reference sequence). J lost 4 bases, V lost 8 bases, and 6 bases had no gene match. This CDR3 is 14 amino acids long. CDR3 sequence: CASRTGGGNQPQHF. The CDR3 DNA is TGTGCCAGTCGTACAGGGGGCGGGAATCAGCCCCAGCATTTT.

The chain combines TRBV30 with TRBJ1-2; D is unclear. In germline, CDR1 is GTSNPN, CDR2 SVGIG (reference sequence). The V and J ends lost 1 base and 2 bases respectively, with 8 bases between them. The CDR3 contains 13 residues. Here the CDR3 DNA reads TGTGCCTGGAGTGCGAGCGGAAACTATGGCTACACCTTC. Protein product: CAWSASGNYGYTF. Supplemented by reference TRBV30 and TRBJ1-2, the full variable domain reads SQTIHQWPATLVQPVGSPLSLECTVEGTSNPNLYWYRQAAGRGLQLLFYSVGIGQISSEVPQNLSASRPQDRQFILSSKKLLLSDSGFYLCAWSASGNYGYTFGSGTRLTVV.

This clone has a count of ten or more. The rearrangement joins TRBV5-6 to TRBJ1-5, with D tentatively TRBD1 (5 bases). V lost 4 bases to trimming and J lost 6 bases, with 17 bases between them. This CDR3 has 15 amino acids. Germline CDR1 reads SGHDT; CDR2 reads YYEEEE. CDR3 amino acids: CASSTVGGVGQPQHF. DNA for the CDR3: TGTGCCAGCAGCACCGTTGGGGGGGTCGGTCAGCCCCAGCATTTT. Full variable domain (missing parts from reference TRBV5-6 and TRBJ1-5): DAGVTQSPTHLIKTRGQQVTLRCSPKSGHDTVSWYQQALGQGPQFIFQYYEEEERQRGNFPDRFSGHQFPNYSSELNVNALLLGDSALYLCASSTVGGVGQPQHFGDGTRLSIL.

The chain couples TRBV24-1 to TRBJ2-1, with 14 bases fitting TRBD2. The V and J ends lost 5 bases and 5 bases, in that order; junction bases with no gene match: 19. The CDR3 runs 21 residues. Looked up from germline, CDR1 is KGHDR and CDR2 is SFDVKD. CDR3 sequence reads: CATSAFLAGTSGSLRNNEQFF. CDR3 coding DNA: TGTGCCACCAGTGCCTTTCTCGCCGGGACTAGCGGGAGTCTTAGGAACAATGAGCAGTTCTTC.

V and J are TRBV3-1 (or the pseudogene TRBV3-2) and TRBJ1-1; D gene unclear. From germline, CDR1 is LGHDT and CDR2 YNNKEL (reference sequence). The length of the CDR3 is 13 residues. V was trimmed by 0 bases and J by 2 bases, leaving 4 bases between them. CDR3 protein: CASSQDRNTEAFF. The CDR3 region has the DNA TGTGCCAGCAGCCAAGACAGAAACACTGAAGCTTTCTTT.

This clone has only one observation. The genes are TRBV19 and TRBJ1-1, with 8 positions matching TRBD1. Trimming cost V 1 base and J 5 bases; bases outside gene matches: 12. CDR3 length: 17 residues. The germline gives CDR1 LNHDA, CDR2 SQIVND (reference sequence). Written as DNA, the CDR3 is TGTGCCAGTAGTATAGGACAGGGGCCGAGTTTGAGTACTGAAGCTTTCTTT. This encodes CASSIGQGPSLSTEAFF.

The chain uses TRBV5-1 and TRBJ2-5, with TRBD1 as a possible D gene (5 bases). CDR3 length equals 12 residues. Germline CDR1 SGHRS, CDR2 YFSETQ. Between the trimmed V and J ends, which lost 4 bases and 5 bases, there was a span of 9 bases. In nucleotides, the CDR3 is TGCGCCAGCAGCGGGGCAGGGGAGACCCAGTACTTC. Residues: CASSGAGETQYF.

The chain joins TRBV11-3 to TRBJ1-3, with D possibly being TRBD1 (6 bases). V gave up 5 bases and J gave up 4 bases, with 9 bases separating them. Per the germline V gene, CDR1 is SGHNT and CDR2 is YENEEA. The CDR3 extends over 13 amino acids. The CDR3, as DNA: TGTGCCAGCAGCACCGGACAGGGAAACACCATATATTTT. Its protein is CASSTGQGNTIYF.

The rearrangement joins TRBV9 to TRBJ2-2; 16 bases line up with TRBD2. Trimming removed 0 bases from V and 4 bases from J; junction bases left unmatched: 3. Germline V gives CDR1 SGDLS, CDR2 YYNGEE. The CDR3 runs 18 residues. The CDR3 coding sequence is TGTGCCAGCAGCGTAGGGGGACTAGCGGGAGGGATCACCGGGGAGCTGTTTTTT. Protein product: CASSVGGLAGGITGELFF.

The gene calls are TRBV4-1 and TRBJ1-5, with unresolved D. CDR1 and CDR2 (germline): MGHRA, YSYEKL. Trimming pared 4 bases from V and 0 bases from J, leaving 16 bases between. The CDR3 covers 17 residues. The CDR3 DNA reads as TGCGCCAGCAGCCGCCTGTCGGGGATTTATAGCAATCAGCCCCAGCATTTT. Translated: CASSRLSGIYSNQPQHF.

The chain has TRBV27 and TRBJ1-1; 9 nucleotides match TRBD1. Germline CDR1 and CDR2: MNHEY and SMNVEV (reference sequence). The CDR3 has 12 amino acids. The ends lost 11 bases at V and 5 bases at J; junction bases unmatched: 6. Here the CDR3 reads CAAWDRATEAFF. CDR3 coding DNA: TGTGCCGCATGGGACAGGGCTACTGAAGCTTTCTTT.

The chain couples TRBV19 to TRBJ2-2, with TRBD1 matching 9 bases. V trimming: 0 bases; J trimming: 4 bases; junction bases outside the gene matches: 6. CDR3 size: 17 residues. Germline V gene sequence: CDR1 LNHDA, CDR2 SQIVND (reference sequence). The CDR3 loop is CASSIEDRGGSTGELFF. CDR3 DNA: TGTGCCAGTAGTATAGAAGACAGGGGGGGAAGCACCGGGGAGCTGTTTTTT.

The chain has TRBV4-3 and TRBJ2-1; 7 bases are a match to TRBD1. The CDR3 loop spans 14 amino acids. Germline V gene lookup returns CDR1 LGHNA and CDR2 YSLEER. V lost 8 bases, J lost 5 bases, and 9 bases stayed unmatched. CDR3 DNA: TGCGCCAGCTCAAACCGGGACAGAGACAATGAGCAGTTCTTC. Translating gives CASSNRDRDNEQFF.

The sample holds one count of this clone. The rearrangement joins TRBV3-1 (or the pseudogene TRBV3-2) to TRBJ1-2, with no clear D. Trimming shortened V by 0 bases and J by 7 bases, and 18 bases separated the two germline ends. Germline-derived CDR1 and CDR2 are LGHDT and YNNKEL (reference sequence). The CDR3 has 16 residues. The CDR3 nucleotides are TGTGCCAGCAGCCAAGAGGCGAATTCTGGCCGGGGTGGCTACACCTTC. As protein: CASSQEANSGRGGYTF.

The CDR3, as DNA: TGTGCCAGCAGCTCAAGGACAGGACTCCCGGATGAGCAGTTCTTC. Translating gives CASSSRTGLPDEQFF. The V gene is TRBV11-1, the J gene TRBJ2-1; 7 positions agree with TRBD1. Looked up from germline, CDR1 is SGHAT and CDR2 is FQDESV (reference sequence). V gave up 4 bases and J gave up 8 bases; unmatched junction bases: 11. The CDR3 consists of 15 residues.

This clone was detected a few times. The genes are TRBV5-1 and TRBJ2-5, with 11 bases lining up with TRBD2. The ends lost 3 bases at V and 5 bases at J; junction bases unmatched: 12. The CDR3 is 17 residues long. Per germline, CDR1 SGHRS and CDR2 YFSETQ. The CDR3 sequence is CASSYQFLAGGGETQYF. In nucleotides, the CDR3 is TGCGCCAGCAGCTATCAGTTTCTAGCGGGAGGTGGGGAGACCCAGTACTTC.

V gene TRBV20-1 combines with J gene TRBJ1-5; 9 bases fit TRBD1. V lost 3 bases to trimming and J lost 7 bases; unmatched junction nucleotides: 10. Germline assignment: CDR1 DFQATT and CDR2 SNEGSKA (reference sequence). This CDR3 region has 15 residues. The CDR3 nucleotides read TGCAGTGCTAGTCCCCCGGACAGGGGAGTCCAGCCCCAGCATTTT. This translates into CSASPPDRGVQPQHF.

The gene calls are TRBV20-1 and TRBJ2-3; D is perhaps TRBD1 (6 bases). Germline CDR1 reads DFQATT; CDR2 reads SNEGSKA (reference sequence). This CDR3 is built from 14 residues. With 3 bases removed from V and 0 bases from J, the gap between germline ends came to 10 bases. The chain's CDR3 is CSASGRGSTDTQYF. The CDR3 nucleotides read TGCAGTGCTAGTGGTAGGGGGAGCACAGATACGCAGTATTTT.

The chain joins TRBV28 to TRBJ1-2; tentative D call: TRBD1 (6 bases). Trimming stripped 8 bases from V and 6 bases from J, with 13 bases between. The germline V gene has CDR1 MDHEN and CDR2 SYDVKM. The CDR3 length is 12 residues. CDR3 sequence (DNA): TGTGCCAGCCATCCGGACAGTGATGGCTACACCTTC. It encodes CASHPDSDGYTF.

The chain combines TRBV5-1 with TRBJ2-3, with D possibly TRBD2 on 6 matching bases. V was shortened by 6 bases and J by 2 bases, with 16 bases between the two germline ends. Germline V gives CDR1 SGHRS, CDR2 YFSETQ. CDR3 size: 15 residues. CDR3 in DNA: TGCGCCAGCACCAGGGACTTGCCGCCCACAGATACGCAGTATTTT. This translates into CASTRDLPPTDTQYF.

The V call is TRBV12-3 or TRBV12-4, the J call TRBJ1-1, with D uncertain. V was pared by 8 bases and J by 1 base, with 11 bases between. The CDR3 is 13 residues long. CDR3 nucleotide sequence: TGTGCCAGCCATTGGGCAGGGAACACTGAAGCTTTCTTT. Translated, it gives CASHWAGNTEAFF.

In regard to this clone: The germline gene is not matched at one end of the junction; a read error may be the cause. The chain recombines TRBV6-5 with TRBJ2-1, with 9 bases fitting TRBD1. From germline, CDR1 is MNHEY and CDR2 SVGAGI. The CDR3 has 15 residues. The CDR3 sequence is CASSDSGQGYNEQFF. CDR3 nucleotides: TGTGCCAGCAGTGACTCGGGACAGGGCTACAATGAGCAGTTCTTC.

This chain uses TRBV18 with TRBJ1-3, with a possible D match to TRBD1 (6 bases). This CDR3 region has 15 residues. V gave up 6 bases and J gave up 0 bases, with 12 bases separating them. The germline V gene encodes CDR1 KGHSH and CDR2 LQKENI. The CDR3 here is CASSPNRVSGNTIYF. The CDR3 nucleotides read TGTGCCAGCTCGCCCAACAGGGTCTCTGGAAACACCATATATTTT. The entire variable domain, with the rest obtained from reference TRBV18 and TRBJ1-3, is as follows: NAGVMQNPRHLVRRRGQEARLRCSPMKGHSHVYWYRQLPEEGLKFMVYLQKENIIDESGMPKERFSAEFPKEGPSILRIQQVVRGDSAAYFCASSPNRVSGNTIYFGEGSWLTVV.